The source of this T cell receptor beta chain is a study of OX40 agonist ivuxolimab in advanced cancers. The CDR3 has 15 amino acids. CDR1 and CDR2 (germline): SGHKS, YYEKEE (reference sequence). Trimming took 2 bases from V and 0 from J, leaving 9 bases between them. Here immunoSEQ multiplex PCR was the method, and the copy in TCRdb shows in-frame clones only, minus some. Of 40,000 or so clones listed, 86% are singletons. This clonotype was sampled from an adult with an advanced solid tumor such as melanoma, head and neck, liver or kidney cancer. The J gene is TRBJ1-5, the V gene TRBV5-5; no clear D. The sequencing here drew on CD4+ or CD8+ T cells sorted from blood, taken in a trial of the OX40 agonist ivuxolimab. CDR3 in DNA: TGTGCCAGCAGCTTCGGGCCCAATAGCAATCAGCCCCAGCATTTT. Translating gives CASSFGPNSNQPQHF. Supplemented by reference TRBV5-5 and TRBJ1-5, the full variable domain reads DAGVTQSPTHLIKTRGQQVTLRCSPISGHKSVSWYQQVLGQGPQFIFQYYEKEERGRGNFPDRFSARQFPNYSSELNVNALLLGDSALYLCASSFGPNSNQPQHFGDGTRLSIL.